Listed below are T cell receptor beta chains from one sample, sequenced in a study of identical twins. TCRdb ran MiXCR on the 5' RACE reads and lists one entry per CDR3 protein. There are just over 500,000 distinct CDR3 sequences in the sample; 20% to 25% occur only once, and around 1% lies in the top ten. These data were also filed under a second study, of T cells expressing NK-cell markers.

The material sequenced was CD4+ T cells sorted from blood. These receptor sequences come from a woman aged 18 to 35 in good health. Both conserved end residues are trimmed from each CDR3.

v_gene,CDR3aa
TRBV10-1,ASSDRIAFNEQF
TRBV9,ASSFSGSETQY
TRBV11-3,ASSLDGRNYEQY
TRBV12-3/TRBV12-4,ASSLAGYDETQY
TRBV29-1,SVGGNGAEAF
TRBV10-3,AISSTDSYEQY
TRBV6-5,ASSSPETGVNEKLF
TRBV7-9,ASSLMGGTHEQY
TRBV24-1,ATSDPRADASYNEQF
TRBV9,ASSPAGGTQPQH
TRBV12-3/TRBV12-4,ASSRLGGTYNEQF
TRBV9,ASSKGSGETQY
TRBV10-3,AISESGLDNNEQF
TRBV15,ATSRVPMQETQY
TRBV7-8,ASSKQGKPEAF
TRBV11-3,ASSLGGGPHNEQF
TRBV12-3/TRBV12-4,ASSLLSATIY
TRBV25-1,ASSGTVLEQF
TRBV14,ASSPGLAKFLHYNEQF
TRBV12-2,ASRLDWTVSLGEQF
TRBV19,ASSLGTGVNTEAF
TRBV12-5,ASGSALSTFSYNEQF
TRBV5-4,ASSSRGNTGELF
TRBV20-1,SARDRREGLETQY
TRBV7-2,ASSLREGSYEQY
TRBV4-3,ASSQPGQGRYGYT
TRBV15,ATSLNPGQGGEQY
TRBV20-1,SAKTGLLNTEAF
TRBV5-1,ASSLGLAWGNEQF
TRBV5-1,ASRQGFVEKLF
TRBV27,ASSLGTHRNTGELF
TRBV7-2,ASSHTRNNEQF
TRBV20-1,SARDKQRTGELF
TRBV15,ATSRDRAGGGYNEQF
TRBV20-1,SARDPGFDEQY
TRBV7-6,ASSFKGRDATNSYEQY
TRBV10-3,AISITDTQY
TRBV29-1,SVTGQGDEQY
TRBV29-1,SEGGWNTEAF
TRBV10-3,AISEFLAGQETQY